This TCR beta chain was captured in a study of cytomegalovirus exposure and HLA in healthy donors. Germline CDR1 and CDR2: SGHVS and FQNEAQ. Trimming took 3 bases from V and 3 from J; bases not matched to a gene: 3. The length of the CDR3 is 15 residues. The PCR used 60 Vbeta and 13 Jbeta primers. Assay used: immunoSEQ multiplex PCR; TCRdb lists only in-frame clones, some missing. This sample has some 140,000 clones, with 60% to 80% found just once. Sequencing was carried out using PBMCs. The chain links TRBV7-8 to TRBJ2-5; 11 bases line up with TRBD2. This TCR was sampled from a male donor in good health and CMV-seronegative. CDR3 coding DNA: TGTGCCAGCAGCTTGACTAGCGGGGCTGAAGAGACCCAGTACTTC. Residues: CASSLTSGAEETQYF.